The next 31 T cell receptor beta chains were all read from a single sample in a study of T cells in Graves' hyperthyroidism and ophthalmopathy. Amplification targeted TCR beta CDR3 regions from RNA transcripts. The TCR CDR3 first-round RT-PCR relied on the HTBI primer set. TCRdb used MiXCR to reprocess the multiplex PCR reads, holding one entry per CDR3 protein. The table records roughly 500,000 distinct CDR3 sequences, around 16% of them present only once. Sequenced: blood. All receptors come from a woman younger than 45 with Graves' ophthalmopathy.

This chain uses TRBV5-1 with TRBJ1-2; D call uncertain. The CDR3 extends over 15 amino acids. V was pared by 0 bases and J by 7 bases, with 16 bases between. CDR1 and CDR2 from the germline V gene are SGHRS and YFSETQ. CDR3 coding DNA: TGCGCCAGCAGCTTGGCCGGGGAAACCGGGAGTGGCTACACCTTC. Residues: CASSLAGETGSGYTF.

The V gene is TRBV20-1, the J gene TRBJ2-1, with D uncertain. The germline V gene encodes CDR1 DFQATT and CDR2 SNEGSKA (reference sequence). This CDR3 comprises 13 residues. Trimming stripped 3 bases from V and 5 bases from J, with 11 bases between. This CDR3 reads CSASNNFNNEQFF. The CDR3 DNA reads TGCAGTGCTAGTAATAACTTCAACAATGAGCAGTTCTTC.

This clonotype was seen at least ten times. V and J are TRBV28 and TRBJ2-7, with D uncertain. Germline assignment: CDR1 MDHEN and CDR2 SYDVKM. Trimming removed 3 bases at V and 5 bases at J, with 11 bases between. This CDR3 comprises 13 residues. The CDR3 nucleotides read TGTGCCAGCAGTTTGGACGGGTCTAACGAGCAGTACTTC. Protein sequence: CASSLDGSNEQYF.

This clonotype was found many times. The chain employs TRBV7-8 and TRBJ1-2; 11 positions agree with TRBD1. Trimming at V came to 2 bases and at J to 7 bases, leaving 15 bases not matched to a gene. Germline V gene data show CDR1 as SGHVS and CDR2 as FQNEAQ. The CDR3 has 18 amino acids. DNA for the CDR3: TGTGCCAGCAGCTTAAGGAGAGCGCGGACAGGGGGCTCGTTTGGCTACACCTTC. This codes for CASSLRRARTGGSFGYTF.

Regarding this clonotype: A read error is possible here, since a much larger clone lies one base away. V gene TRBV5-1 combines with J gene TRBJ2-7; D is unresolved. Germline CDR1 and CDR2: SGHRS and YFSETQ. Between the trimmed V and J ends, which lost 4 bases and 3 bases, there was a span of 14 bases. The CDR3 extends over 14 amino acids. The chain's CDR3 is CASSLGRHRYEQYF. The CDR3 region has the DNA TGCGCCAGCAGCCTAGGTCGACACCGCTACGAGCAGTACTTC.

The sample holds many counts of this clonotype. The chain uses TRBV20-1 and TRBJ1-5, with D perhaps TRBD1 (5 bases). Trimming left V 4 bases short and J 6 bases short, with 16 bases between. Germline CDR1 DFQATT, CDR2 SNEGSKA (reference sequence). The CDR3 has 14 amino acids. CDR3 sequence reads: CSATWGGAFQPQHF. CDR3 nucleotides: TGCAGTGCTACGTGGGGGGGTGCCTTTCAGCCCCAGCATTTT.

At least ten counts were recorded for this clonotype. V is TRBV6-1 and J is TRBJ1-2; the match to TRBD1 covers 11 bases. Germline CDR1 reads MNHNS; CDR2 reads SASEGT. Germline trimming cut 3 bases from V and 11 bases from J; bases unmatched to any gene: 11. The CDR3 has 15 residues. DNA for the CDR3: TGTGCCAGCAGTGAGGGAACTGGACAGGGGGCTCATTACACCTTC. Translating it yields CASSEGTGQGAHYTF.

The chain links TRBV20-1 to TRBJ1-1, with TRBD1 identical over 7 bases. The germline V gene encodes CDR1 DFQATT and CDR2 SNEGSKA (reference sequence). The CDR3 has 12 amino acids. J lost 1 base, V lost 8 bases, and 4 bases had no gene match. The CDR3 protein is CSLRGGNTEAFF. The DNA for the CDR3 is TGCAGTCTCAGGGGGGGGAACACTGAAGCTTTCTTT.

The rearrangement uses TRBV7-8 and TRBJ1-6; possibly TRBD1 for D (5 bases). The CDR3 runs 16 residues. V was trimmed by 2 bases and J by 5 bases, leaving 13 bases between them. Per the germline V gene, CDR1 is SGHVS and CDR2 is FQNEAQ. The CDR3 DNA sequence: TGTGCCAGCAGCTTACCCAGGGCAGCGGATAATTCACCCCTCCACTTT. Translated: CASSLPRAADNSPLHF. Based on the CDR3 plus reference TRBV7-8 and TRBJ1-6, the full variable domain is GAGVSQSPRYKVAKRGQDVALRCDPISGHVSLFWYQQALGQGPEFLTYFQNEAQLDKSGLPSDRFFAERPEGSVSTLKIQRTQQEDSAVYLCASSLPRAADNSPLHFGNGTRLTVT.

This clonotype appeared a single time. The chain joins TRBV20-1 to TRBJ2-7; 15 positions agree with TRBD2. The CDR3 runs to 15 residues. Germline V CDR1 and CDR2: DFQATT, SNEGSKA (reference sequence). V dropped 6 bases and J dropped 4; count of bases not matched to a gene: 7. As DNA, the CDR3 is TGCAGTGCCAATGGTGGGACTAGCGGGAGGTACGAGCAGTACTTC. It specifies CSANGGTSGRYEQYF.

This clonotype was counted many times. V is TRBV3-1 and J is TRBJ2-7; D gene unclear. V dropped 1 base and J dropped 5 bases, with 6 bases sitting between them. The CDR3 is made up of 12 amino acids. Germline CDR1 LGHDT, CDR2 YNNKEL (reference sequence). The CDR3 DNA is TGTGCCAGCAGCCAAGTGAACAACGAGCAGTACTTC. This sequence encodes CASSQVNNEQYF.

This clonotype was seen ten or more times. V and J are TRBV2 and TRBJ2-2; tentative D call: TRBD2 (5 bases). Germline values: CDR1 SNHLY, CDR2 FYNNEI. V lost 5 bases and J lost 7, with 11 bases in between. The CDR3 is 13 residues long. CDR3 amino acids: CASSSLAIGELFF. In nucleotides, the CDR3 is TGTGCCAGCAGTTCGCTAGCAATCGGGGAGCTGTTTTTT.

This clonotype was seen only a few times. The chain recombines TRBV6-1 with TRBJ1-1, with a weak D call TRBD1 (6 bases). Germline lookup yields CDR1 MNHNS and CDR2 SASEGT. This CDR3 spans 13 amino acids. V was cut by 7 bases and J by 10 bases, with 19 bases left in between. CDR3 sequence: CASILGIQGGAFF. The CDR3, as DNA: TGTGCCAGCATATTGGGGATACAAGGGGGAGCTTTCTTT.

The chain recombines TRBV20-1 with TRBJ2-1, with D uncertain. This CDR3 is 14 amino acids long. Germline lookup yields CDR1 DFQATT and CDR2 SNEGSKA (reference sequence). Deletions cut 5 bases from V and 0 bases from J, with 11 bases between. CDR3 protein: CSAARQSSYNEQFF. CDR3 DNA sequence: TGCAGTGCTGCGCGGCAGAGCTCCTACAATGAGCAGTTCTTC.

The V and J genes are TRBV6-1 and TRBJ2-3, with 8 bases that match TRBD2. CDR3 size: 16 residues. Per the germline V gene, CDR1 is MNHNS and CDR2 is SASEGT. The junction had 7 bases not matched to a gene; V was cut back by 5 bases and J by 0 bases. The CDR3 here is CASSPRTSISTDTQYF. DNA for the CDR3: TGTGCCAGCAGTCCACGGACTAGCATTAGCACAGATACGCAGTATTTT.

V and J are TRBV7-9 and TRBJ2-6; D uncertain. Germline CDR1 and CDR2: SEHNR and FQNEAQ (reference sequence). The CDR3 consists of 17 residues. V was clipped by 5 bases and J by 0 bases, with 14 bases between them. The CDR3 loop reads CASSLPPRTSGANVLTF. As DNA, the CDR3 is TGTGCCAGCAGCCTACCACCCAGGACCTCTGGGGCCAACGTCCTGACTTTC.

CDR3 DNA: TGTGCCAGCAGCCTTAGCGGGAGAGAGGATACGCAGTATTTT. Protein product: CASSLSGREDTQYF. The V and J genes are TRBV7-2 and TRBJ2-3, with TRBD2 matching 9 bases. Germline CDR1 is SGHTA and CDR2 is FQGNSA. J lost 6 bases, V lost 5 bases, and 6 bases had no gene match. This CDR3 is built from 14 residues.

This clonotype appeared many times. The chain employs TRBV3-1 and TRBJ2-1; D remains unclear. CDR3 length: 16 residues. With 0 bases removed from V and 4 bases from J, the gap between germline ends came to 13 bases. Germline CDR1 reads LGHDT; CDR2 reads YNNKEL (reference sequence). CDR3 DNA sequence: TGTGCCAGCAGCCAAGATCTTTCGGCTAGATACAATGAGCAGTTCTTC. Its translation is CASSQDLSARYNEQFF.

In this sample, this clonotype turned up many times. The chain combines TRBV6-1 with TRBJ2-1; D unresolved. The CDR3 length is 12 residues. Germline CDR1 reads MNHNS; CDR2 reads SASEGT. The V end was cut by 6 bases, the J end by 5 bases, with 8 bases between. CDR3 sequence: CASSGQNNEQFF. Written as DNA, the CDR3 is TGTGCCAGCAGCGGCCAGAACAATGAGCAGTTCTTC.

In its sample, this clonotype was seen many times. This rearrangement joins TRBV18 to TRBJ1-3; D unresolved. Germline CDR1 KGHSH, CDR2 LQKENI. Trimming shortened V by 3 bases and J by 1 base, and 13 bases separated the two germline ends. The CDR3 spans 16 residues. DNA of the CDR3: TGTGCCAGCTCACCCCAAAACGGAGAATCTGGAAACACCATATATTTT. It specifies CASSPQNGESGNTIYF.

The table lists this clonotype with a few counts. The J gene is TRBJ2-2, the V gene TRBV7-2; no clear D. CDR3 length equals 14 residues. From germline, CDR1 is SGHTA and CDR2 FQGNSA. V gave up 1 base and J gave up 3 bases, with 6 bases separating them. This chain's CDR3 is CASSLESYTGELFF. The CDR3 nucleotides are TGTGCCAGCAGCTTAGAGTCTTACACCGGGGAGCTGTTTTTT.

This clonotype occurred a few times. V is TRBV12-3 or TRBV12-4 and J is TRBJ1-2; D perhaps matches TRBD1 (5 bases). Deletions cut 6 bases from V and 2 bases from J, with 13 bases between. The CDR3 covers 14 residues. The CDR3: CASRPTGDNYGYTF. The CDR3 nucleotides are TGTGCCAGCAGACCCACTGGGGACAACTATGGCTACACCTTC.

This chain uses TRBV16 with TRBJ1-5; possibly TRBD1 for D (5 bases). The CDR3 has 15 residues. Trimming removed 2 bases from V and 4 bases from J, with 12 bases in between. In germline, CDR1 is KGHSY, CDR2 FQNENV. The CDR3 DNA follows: TGTGCCAGCAGCCAAAGGGGTATGGGAAATCAGCCCCAGCATTTT. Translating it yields CASSQRGMGNQPQHF.

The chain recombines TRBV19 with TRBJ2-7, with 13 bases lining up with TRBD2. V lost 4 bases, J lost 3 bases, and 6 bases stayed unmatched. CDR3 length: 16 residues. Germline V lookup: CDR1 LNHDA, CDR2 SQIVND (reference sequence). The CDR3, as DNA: TGTGCCAGTAGTAACCCACGACTAGCGGGAGGCTACGAGCAGTACTTC. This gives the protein CASSNPRLAGGYEQYF.

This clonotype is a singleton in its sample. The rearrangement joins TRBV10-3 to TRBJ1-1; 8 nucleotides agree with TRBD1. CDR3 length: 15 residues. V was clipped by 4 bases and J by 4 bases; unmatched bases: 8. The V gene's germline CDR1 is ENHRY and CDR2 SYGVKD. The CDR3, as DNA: TGTGCCATCAGTGCCGAACAGGGGGAGCCCACTGAAGCTTTCTTT. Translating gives CAISAEQGEPTEAFF.

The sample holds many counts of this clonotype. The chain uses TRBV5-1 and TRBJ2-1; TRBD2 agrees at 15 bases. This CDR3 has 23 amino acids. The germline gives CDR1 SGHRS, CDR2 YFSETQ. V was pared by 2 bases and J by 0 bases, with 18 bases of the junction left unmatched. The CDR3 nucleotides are TGCGCCAGCAGCTTTCGTTCACAGTTAGGGACTAGCGGGAGGAGGAGCTCCTACAATGAGCAGTTCTTC. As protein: CASSFRSQLGTSGRRSSYNEQFF.

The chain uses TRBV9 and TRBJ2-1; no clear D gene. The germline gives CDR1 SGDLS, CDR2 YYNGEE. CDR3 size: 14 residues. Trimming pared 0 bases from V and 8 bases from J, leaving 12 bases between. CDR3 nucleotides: TGTGCCAGCAGCGTAGAACCCTTTGACCATGAGCAGTTCTTC. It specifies CASSVEPFDHEQFF.

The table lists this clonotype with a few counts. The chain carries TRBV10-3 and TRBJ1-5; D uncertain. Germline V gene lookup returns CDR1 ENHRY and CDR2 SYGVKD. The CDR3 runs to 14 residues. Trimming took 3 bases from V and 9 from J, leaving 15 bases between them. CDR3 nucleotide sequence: TGTGCCATCAGTGAAGGCAGCCGAGGGAGGCCCCAGCATTTT. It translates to CAISEGSRGRPQHF.

CDR3 residues: CASSQEPGRLYEQYF. DNA of the CDR3: TGTGCCAGCAGCCAAGAACCGGGTAGGCTGTACGAGCAGTACTTC. This chain joins TRBV4-2 and TRBJ2-7; D unclear. There are 15 residues in the CDR3. Germline CDR1 and CDR2: LGHNA and YNFKEQ. With 0 bases removed from V and 4 bases from J, the gap between germline ends came to 13 bases.

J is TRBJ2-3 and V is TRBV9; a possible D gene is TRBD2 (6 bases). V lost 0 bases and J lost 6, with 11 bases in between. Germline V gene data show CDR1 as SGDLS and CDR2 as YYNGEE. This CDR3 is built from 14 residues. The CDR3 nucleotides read TGTGCCAGCAGCGTAGGGGGGGTTGAGGATACGCAGTATTTT. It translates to CASSVGGVEDTQYF.

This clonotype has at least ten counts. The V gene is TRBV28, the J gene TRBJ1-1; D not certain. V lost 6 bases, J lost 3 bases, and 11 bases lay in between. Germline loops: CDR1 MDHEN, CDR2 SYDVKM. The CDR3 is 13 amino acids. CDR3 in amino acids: CASSHPLDTEAFF. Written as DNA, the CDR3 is TGTGCCAGCAGCCATCCATTGGACACTGAAGCTTTCTTT.